This T cell receptor beta chain derives from a study of TIL therapy for anti-PD-1-resistant metastatic lung cancer. The V segment lost 1 base and the J segment 0 bases; nucleotides outside the gene matches: 7. The length of the CDR3 is 17 residues. The germline V gene encodes CDR1 SGHRS and CDR2 YFSETQ. The time point denotes: pre-treatment sample, taken before nivolumab and TIL therapy. The libraries were made with immunoSEQ v3. Libraries were sequenced to around 2 million read pairs (survey) or roughly 5-6 million (deep). Using immunoSEQ multiplex PCR, the repertoire was profiled, and TCRdb retains in-frame clones only, with some absent. The sample holds more than 50,000 clones, roughly 87% seen once.

The origin of this receptor is a person aged 25 to 85 with non-small cell lung cancer. The rearrangement links TRBV5-1 to TRBJ2-1; 7 positions agree with TRBD1. The material was blood, obtained at baseline. The CDR3 nucleotides are TGCGCCAGCAGCTTGTCTGGGGCAGGGGGCTCCTACAATGAGCAGTTCTTC. Its translation is CASSLSGAGGSYNEQFF.